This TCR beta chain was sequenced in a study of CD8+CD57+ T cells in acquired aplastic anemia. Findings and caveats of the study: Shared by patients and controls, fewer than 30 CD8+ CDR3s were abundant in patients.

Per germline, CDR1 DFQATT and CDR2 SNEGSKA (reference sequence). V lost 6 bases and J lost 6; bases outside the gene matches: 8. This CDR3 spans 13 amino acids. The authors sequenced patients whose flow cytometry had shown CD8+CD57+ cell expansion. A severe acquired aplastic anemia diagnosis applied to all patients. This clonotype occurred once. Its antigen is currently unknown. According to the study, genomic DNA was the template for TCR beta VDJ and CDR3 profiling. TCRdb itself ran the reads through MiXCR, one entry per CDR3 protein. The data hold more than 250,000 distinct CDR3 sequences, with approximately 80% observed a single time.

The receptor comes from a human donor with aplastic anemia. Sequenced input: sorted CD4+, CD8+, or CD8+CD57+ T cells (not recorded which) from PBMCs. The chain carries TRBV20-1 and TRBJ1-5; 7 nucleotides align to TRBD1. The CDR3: CSARQGISQPQHF. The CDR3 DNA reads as TGCAGTGCGCGACAGGGTATAAGTCAGCCCCAGCATTTT.